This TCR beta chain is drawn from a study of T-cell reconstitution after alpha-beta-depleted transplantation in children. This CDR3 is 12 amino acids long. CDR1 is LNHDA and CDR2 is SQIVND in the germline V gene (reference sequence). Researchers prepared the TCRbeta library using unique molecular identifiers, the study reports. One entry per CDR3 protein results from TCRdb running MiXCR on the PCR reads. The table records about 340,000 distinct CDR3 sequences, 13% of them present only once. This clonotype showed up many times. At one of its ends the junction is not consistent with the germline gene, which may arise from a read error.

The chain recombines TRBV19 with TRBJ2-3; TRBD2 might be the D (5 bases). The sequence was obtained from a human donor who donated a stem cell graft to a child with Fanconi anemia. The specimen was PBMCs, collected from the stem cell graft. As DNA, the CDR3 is TGTGCCAGTAGTACCCGGACTGGCCCTCTTAATTTT. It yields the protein CASSTRTGPLNF.